Below are 13 T cell receptor beta chains sequenced from a single sample in a study of cytomegalovirus exposure and HLA in healthy donors (dated by TCRdb to about 2017). The library was obtained by the immunoSEQ multiplex PCR assay. A mixture of 60 forward primers for TCR Vbeta segments and 13 reverse primers for TCR Jbeta segments was used in the multiplex PCR. Held by TCRdb, this immuneACCESS table contains in-frame sequences only and omits some clones. Under half of the omission traces to an unresolved V gene where checked; the cause of the rest is unknown. The sample data list 250,000 or so clones, and roughly 84% of these were observed just once. 1.3% of the sample belongs to the ten largest clones. Sequences were obtained from PBMCs. The receptors originated from a human donor in good health.

This rearrangement joins TRBV5-1 to TRBJ2-1; 8 bases fit TRBD2. The junction had 4 bases not matched to a gene; V was cut back by 4 bases and J by 1 base. Germline V gene lookup returns CDR1 SGHRS and CDR2 YFSETQ. The CDR3 totals 15 residues. In DNA, the CDR3 is TGCGCCAGCAGCCCAGCGGGAGTATCCTACAATGAGCAGTTCTTC. It encodes CASSPAGVSYNEQFF.

As for this clone: One end of the junction does not line up with germline, which may come from a read error. The genes are TRBV7-7 and TRBJ2-2; D possibly corresponds to TRBD2 (5 bases). Germline assignment: CDR1 SSHAT and CDR2 FNYEAQ (reference sequence). The CDR3 is 14 residues long. The CDR3 DNA is TGTGCTAGCAGCTTTGGGAGGAACACCGGGGAGCTGTTTTTT. Encoded protein: CASSFGRNTGELFF. Supplemented by reference TRBV7-7 and TRBJ2-2, the full variable domain reads GAGVSQSPRYKVTKRGQDVTLRCDPISSHATLYWYQQALGQGPEFLTYFNYEAQPDKSGLPSDRFSAERPEGSISTLTIQRTEQRDSAMYRCASSFGRNTGELFFGEGSRLTVL.

V is TRBV7-3 and J is TRBJ1-2, with 7 bases identical to TRBD1. CDR3 length equals 13 residues. CDR1 is SGHTA, CDR2 FQGTGA, per germline. Germline trimming cut 5 bases from V and 3 bases from J; bases unmatched to any gene: 3. CDR3: CASSADRDYGYTF. The CDR3 coding sequence is TGTGCCAGCAGCGCCGACAGGGACTATGGCTACACCTTC.

This chain links TRBV7-6 with TRBJ2-2; D gene uncertain. V lost 5 bases, J lost 1 base, and 8 bases lay in between. This CDR3 is 14 amino acids long. Germline V gives CDR1 SGHVS, CDR2 FNYEAQ. The CDR3: CASSPTGNTGELFF. The CDR3 DNA sequence: TGTGCCAGCAGCCCCACCGGGAACACCGGGGAGCTGTTTTTT.

The chain has TRBV28 and TRBJ2-1; 14 bases are a match to TRBD2. CDR1 MDHEN and CDR2 SYDVKM come from the germline V gene. CDR3 size: 17 residues. J lost 7 bases, V lost 2 bases, and 7 bases had no gene match. The CDR3 bases are TGTGCCAGCAGTTTACAGACTAGCGGGAGGGGGCCGAATGAGCAGTTCTTC. Translation: CASSLQTSGRGPNEQFF. Full variable domain (missing parts from reference TRBV28 and TRBJ2-1): DVKVTQSSRYLVKRTGEKVFLECVQDMDHENMFWYRQDPGLGLRLIYFSYDVKMKEKGDIPEGYSVSREKKERFSLILESASTNQTSMYLCASSLQTSGRGPNEQFFGPGTRLTVL.

The gene calls are TRBV6-6 and TRBJ2-2; D remains ambiguous. The CDR3 covers 14 residues. The germline V gene encodes CDR1 MNHNY and CDR2 SVGAGI (reference sequence). The V end was cut by 3 bases, the J end by 4 bases, with 9 bases between. CDR3 loop: CASSYTPGTGELFF. CDR3 bases: TGTGCCAGCAGTTATACTCCAGGCACCGGGGAGCTGTTTTTT.

J is TRBJ2-7 and V is TRBV19; 8 bases agree with TRBD2. The CDR3 has 14 amino acids. Trimming at V came to 9 bases and at J to 4 bases, leaving 11 bases not matched to a gene. The germline CDR1 and CDR2 sequences are LNHDA and SQIVND (reference sequence). CDR3 nucleotides: TGTGCCAGCAGCCCCGGGACTAGTAGGTACGAGCAGTACTTC. Its translation: CASSPGTSRYEQYF.

V is TRBV7-9 and J is TRBJ2-2, with D perhaps matching TRBD2 (5 bases). CDR3 length equals 15 residues. V shed 6 bases and J shed 1 base, with 12 bases lying between them. Germline loops: CDR1 SEHNR, CDR2 FQNEAQ (reference sequence). As DNA, the CDR3 is TGTGCCAGCAGGAAAGCGGTCTTGAACACCGGGGAGCTGTTTTTT. The encoded protein is CASRKAVLNTGELFF.

This sequence joins TRBV9 and TRBJ2-2, with a weak D call TRBD1 (5 bases). This CDR3 has 15 amino acids. From germline, CDR1 is SGDLS and CDR2 YYNGEE. V gave up 0 bases and J gave up 4 bases, with 10 bases separating them. CDR3 sequence: CASSVVRGGTGELFF. In DNA, the CDR3 is TGTGCCAGCAGCGTAGTTAGGGGCGGCACCGGGGAGCTGTTTTTT.

The chain links TRBV6-5 to TRBJ2-1; possibly TRBD1 for D (5 bases). Germline-derived CDR1 and CDR2 are MNHEY and SVGAGI. Trimming took 0 bases from V and 0 from J, leaving 9 bases between them. This CDR3 spans 16 amino acids. CDR3 in amino acids: CASSYSRQFSYNEQFF. Written as DNA, the CDR3 is TGTGCCAGCAGTTACTCGAGACAGTTCTCCTACAATGAGCAGTTCTTC.

The chain joins TRBV7-8 to TRBJ2-3; D is unresolved. This CDR3 region has 15 residues. Germline CDR1 and CDR2: SGHVS and FQNEAQ. Trimming stripped 1 base from V and 2 bases from J, with 10 bases between. This CDR3 reads CASSLVRIDTDTQYF. The CDR3 DNA is TGTGCCAGCAGCTTAGTGCGGATTGACACAGATACGCAGTATTTT.

This chain uses TRBV19 with TRBJ2-1, with D perhaps matching TRBD2 (5 bases). CDR1 and CDR2 from the germline V gene are LNHDA and SQIVND (reference sequence). CDR3 length equals 14 residues. V lost 6 bases to trimming and J lost 2 bases, with 11 bases between them. The CDR3, as DNA: TGTGCCAGTAGCGGGGATAGTCCCTACAATGAGCAGTTCTTC. It is translated as CASSGDSPYNEQFF.

As DNA, the CDR3 is TGTGCCAGCAGCGTAGTGGGACAGGGGAGGGGGAACACTGAAGCTTTCTTT. As protein: CASSVVGQGRGNTEAFF. V and J are TRBV9 and TRBJ1-1, with 10 bases identical to TRBD1. Trimming removed 0 bases from V and 1 base from J; junction bases left unmatched: 6. Germline CDR1 reads SGDLS; CDR2 reads YYNGEE. The CDR3 has 17 residues.